The next 18 T cell receptor beta chains were all read from a single sample in a study of blood T cell repertoires in COVID-19. Clones were sequenced by immunoSEQ multiplex PCR, and TCRdb holds only the in-frame ones, with some missing. This table holds approximately 350,000 clones, 65% to 85% found once. The sequenced sample was peripheral blood. The source of these receptors is a man aged 25 to 40 with active or convalescent COVID-19.

The rearrangement joins TRBV11-3 to TRBJ2-7, with D possibly matching TRBD1 (5 bases). The CDR3 sequence is 12 residues long. Germline loops: CDR1 SGHNT, CDR2 YENEEA. Trimming took 3 bases from V and 3 from J, leaving 6 bases between them. CDR3 sequence reads: CASSLDNYEQYF. The CDR3 coding sequence is TGTGCCAGCAGCTTGGACAACTACGAGCAGTACTTC.

The V gene is TRBV7-2, the J gene TRBJ1-6; D is uncertain. This CDR3 is built from 16 residues. Trimming stripped 1 base from V and 8 bases from J, with 15 bases between. Germline loops: CDR1 SGHTA, CDR2 FQGNSA. The CDR3, as DNA: TGTGCCAGCAGCTTAGTTCCAGAATCCTCCGATTCACCCCTCCACTTT. Translated, it gives CASSLVPESSDSPLHF.

J is TRBJ2-2 and V is TRBV12-1; the table assigns TRBD2, which was not confirmed against the DNA. TRBV12-1 is annotated as a pseudogene. The CDR3 is 20 residues long. In DNA form, the CDR3 reads TGTGCCAGCAGTCCTAACACCCATCGGTGTAGCGGGGGGTGGACCGGGGAGCTGTTTTTT. Its protein is CASSPNTHRCSGGWTGELFF.

J is TRBJ2-7 and V is TRBV11-1, with TRBD1 identical over 7 bases. CDR1 is SGHAT, CDR2 FQDESV, per germline (reference sequence). This CDR3 is built from 14 residues. With 6 bases clipped from V and 4 bases from J, the junction kept 9 bases outside the gene matches. The chain's CDR3 is CASRGGALVYEQYF. In DNA, the CDR3 is TGTGCCAGCAGAGGGGGCGCCTTAGTTTACGAGCAGTACTTC.

The CDR3 region has the DNA TGCAGCGCCGGACTAGCGGGGGTCGATGAGCAGTTCTTC. Translating it yields CSAGLAGVDEQFF. V is TRBV29-1 and J is TRBJ2-1; 13 bases agree with TRBD2. Germline assignment: CDR1 SQVTM and CDR2 ANQGSEA. The CDR3 is 13 residues long. V dropped 7 bases and J dropped 8; count of bases not matched to a gene: 5.

The V gene is TRBV5-3, the J gene TRBJ1-1, with a weak D call TRBD1 (5 bases). TRBV5-3 qualifies as an ORF whose function is uncertain. There are 13 residues in the CDR3. V lost 10 bases and J lost 8, with 21 bases in between. The CDR3 region has the DNA TGTGCCGGCTTGCGGACGGACAATCCCGAAGCTTTCTTT. It codes for CAGLRTDNPEAFF.

The rearrangement links TRBV3-1 (or the pseudogene TRBV3-2) to TRBJ1-3; the D gene is possibly TRBD1 (6 bases). Trimming removed 2 bases at V and 4 bases at J, with 15 bases between. From germline, CDR1 is LGHDT and CDR2 YNNKEL (reference sequence). The CDR3 consists of 16 residues. The CDR3 is CASSQLQGMVGNTIYF. The CDR3 nucleotides read TGTGCCAGCAGCCAACTACAGGGTATGGTAGGAAACACCATATATTTT.

The V call is TRBV24-1, the J call TRBJ2-3, with D maybe TRBD1 (6 bases). The CDR3 runs to 16 residues. The germline V gene encodes CDR1 KGHDR and CDR2 SFDVKD. The ends were cut back, 3 bases at V and 4 bases at J, with 16 bases in the middle. The CDR3 bases are TGTGCCACCAGTGATCCCACAGGGAAACTGCCAGATACGCAGTATTTT. Translated, it gives CATSDPTGKLPDTQYF.

DNA for the CDR3: TGTGCCAGCTGGGAGACAGGGGGCCATGGCTACACCTTC. Its protein product is CASWETGGHGYTF. The chain recombines TRBV27 with TRBJ1-2; TRBD1 agrees at 10 bases. Per germline, CDR1 MNHEY and CDR2 SMNVEV (reference sequence). J was trimmed by 6 bases and V by 8 bases; bases with no gene match: 6. CDR3 length equals 13 residues.

CDR3 residues: CASSPHPGKNSSPLHF. The CDR3 DNA reads TGTGCCAGCAGCCCCCACCCGGGGAAGAACAGTTCACCCCTCCACTTT. This chain connects TRBV7-2 to TRBJ1-6; no clear D gene. CDR3 length: 16 residues. Germline CDR1 reads SGHTA; CDR2 reads FQGNSA. V lost 5 bases to trimming and J lost 9 bases, with 20 bases between them.

This clone was recorded only once. Relative to the germline gene, one junction end is altered; a read error may explain this. This sequence joins TRBV7-3 and TRBJ1-2; the match to TRBD1 covers 7 bases. The CDR3 contains 13 residues. Germline V gene sequence: CDR1 SGHTA, CDR2 FQGTGA. CDR3 coding DNA: TGTGCCAGCAGCCCCCGGGGGACAGACGGTTTAGCCTTC. Amino acids: CASSPRGTDGLAF.

The chain recombines TRBV19 with TRBJ1-4; TRBD1 might be the D (6 bases). The CDR3 runs to 16 residues. V shed 6 bases and J shed 4 bases, with 18 bases lying between them. Germline assignment: CDR1 LNHDA and CDR2 SQIVND (reference sequence). The CDR3 here is CASSRERGGGNEKLFF. The CDR3 DNA reads TGTGCCAGTAGCCGTGAGAGGGGAGGGGGTAATGAAAAACTGTTTTTT.

The chain recombines TRBV3-1 (or the pseudogene TRBV3-2) with TRBJ2-2; TRBD1 matches at 7 bases. With 2 bases clipped from V and 2 bases from J, the junction kept 5 bases outside the gene matches. This CDR3 contains 16 residues. The germline V gene has CDR1 LGHDT and CDR2 YNNKEL (reference sequence). The CDR3: CASSQTWDRNTGELFF. The CDR3 DNA sequence: TGTGCCAGCAGCCAAACATGGGACAGAAACACCGGGGAGCTGTTTTTT.

This clone was found a few times. This chain uses TRBV4-3 with TRBJ1-1, with TRBD1 matching over 7 bases. The CDR3 loop spans 13 amino acids. From germline, CDR1 is LGHNA and CDR2 YSLEER. J lost 7 bases, V lost 2 bases, and 4 bases had no gene match. DNA of the CDR3: TGCGCCAGCAGCCAACGAAGACAGGGTGAAGCTTTCTTT. Amino acid sequence: CASSQRRQGEAFF.

This chain joins TRBV29-1 and TRBJ2-5; 10 bases agree with TRBD2. Germline lookup yields CDR1 SQVTM and CDR2 ANQGSEA. V lost 6 bases to trimming and J lost 5 bases; unmatched junction nucleotides: 6. The CDR3 runs 13 residues. The CDR3 spells CSVSQTSGETQYF. The DNA of the CDR3 is TGCAGCGTCTCCCAGACTAGCGGGGAGACCCAGTACTTC.

The chain has TRBV7-3 and TRBJ2-1; a weak D match, TRBD1 (5 bases). Germline CDR1 is SGHTA and CDR2 is FQGTGA. CDR3 length: 14 residues. Trimming cost V 5 bases and J 6 bases, with 14 bases left between them. The CDR3 spells CASSPGRASNEQFF. The DNA of the CDR3 is TGTGCCAGCAGCCCAGGCAGGGCCTCCAATGAGCAGTTCTTC.

In nucleotides, the CDR3 is TGTGCCAGCAGCGGCAGCGGGGGGCCCCAGCATTTT. Translation gives CASSGSGGPQHF. The chain combines TRBV5-4 with TRBJ1-5, with TRBD1 as a possible D gene (5 bases). The V end lost 4 bases, the J end lost 9 bases, and 11 bases lay between the germline ends. This CDR3 is 12 amino acids long. Germline values: CDR1 SGHNT, CDR2 YYREEE (reference sequence).

A single count supports this clone. This chain uses TRBV19 with TRBJ2-7, with 7 positions matching TRBD2. The CDR3 covers 14 residues. Germline V gene data show CDR1 as LNHDA and CDR2 as SQIVND (reference sequence). V shed 3 bases and J 3 bases; nucleotides not matched to a gene: 5. The CDR3 loop reads CASSMVGRSYEQYF. For the CDR3, the DNA is TGTGCCAGTAGTATGGTCGGGAGGAGCTACGAGCAGTACTTC.